Here is one TCR beta chain with its context. The entry originates in a study of blood T cell repertoires in COVID-19. Study-wide context: Researchers got acute and convalescent COVID-19 samples from the United States, Italy and Spain. Sources were T cells, B-cell-depleted T cells, or PBMCs; the material itself was cDNA or gDNA.

V was cut by 10 bases and J by 1 base, with 4 bases left in between. The CDR3 consists of 11 residues. From germline, CDR1 is SNHLY and CDR2 FYNNEI. Patients at the Seattle site were enrolled during active infection and followed longitudinally. Measured with immunoSEQ multiplex PCR; TCRdb has only the in-frame clones, and not every one. This table has approximately 330,000 clones, approximately 88% appearing once. The TCR comes from a man aged 25 to 40 with COVID-19, enrolled during active disease. The chain is built from TRBV2 and TRBJ2-2; D is unclear. Sequenced input: peripheral blood. The CDR3 protein is CATQNTGELFF. The CDR3 DNA follows: TGTGCCACCCAGAACACCGGGGAGCTGTTTTTT.